Below are 5 T cell receptor beta chains sequenced from a single sample in a study of blood T cell repertoires in COVID-19. Some clones are missing from TCRdb's copy, which holds only in-frame ones; the method was immunoSEQ multiplex PCR. This table has 150,000 to 200,000 clones, 80% appearing once. Sequencing used PBMCs or T cells enriched from blood (not recorded which). The receptors come from a woman in her fifties or sixties who had recovered from COVID-19.

This chain joins TRBV6-2 or TRBV6-3 and TRBJ2-3; unclear D gene. V gave up 5 bases and J gave up 4 bases, with 13 bases separating them. This CDR3 comprises 14 residues. CDR1 is MNHEY, CDR2 SVGEGT, per germline. CDR3 amino acids: CASSAVSSPDTQYF. The CDR3 nucleotides read TGTGCCAGCAGTGCCGTTAGTTCCCCAGATACGCAGTATTTT.

The V call is TRBV10-2, the J call TRBJ2-7, with 8 bases identical to TRBD2. Germline V lookup: CDR1 WSHSY, CDR2 SAAADI. The CDR3 is 11 amino acids. The trim removed 6 bases at V and 7 bases at J, leaving 2 bases unmatched. DNA of the CDR3: TGCGCCAGCAGGTTAGCGGGGGAGCAGTACTTC. Protein: CASRLAGEQYF.

This rearrangement joins TRBV11-2 to TRBJ1-5; 7 bases line up with TRBD1. The CDR3 has 14 residues. Germline CDR1 SGHAT, CDR2 FQNNGV. V shed 4 bases, J shed 3 bases, and the junction held 3 bases outside the gene matches. The CDR3, as DNA: TGTGCCAGCAGCTCAACAGGGGTCAATCAGCCCCAGCATTTT. It specifies CASSSTGVNQPQHF. The complete variable domain, with remaining parts taken from reference TRBV11-2 and TRBJ1-5, reads EAGVAQSPRYKIIEKRQSVAFWCNPISGHATLYWYQQILGQGPKLLIQFQNNGVVDDSQLPKDRFSAERLKGVDSTLKIQPAKLEDSAVYLCASSSTGVNQPQHFGDGTRLSIL.

This clone was seen a single time. The chain couples TRBV6-1 to TRBJ2-5, with a possible D match to TRBD2 (7 bases). Germline V lookup: CDR1 MNHNS, CDR2 SASEGT. V lost 0 bases to trimming and J lost 2 bases, with 13 bases between them. This CDR3 has 16 residues. The CDR3 reads CASSEAYREGQETQYF. The CDR3 DNA reads TGTGCCAGCAGTGAAGCTTACAGGGAGGGACAAGAGACCCAGTACTTC.

DNA for the CDR3: TGTGCCAGCAGCTGGGGGAGGGCCGAAAAACTGTTTTTT. Translation gives CASSWGRAEKLFF. This chain links TRBV5-4 with TRBJ1-4, with a possible D match to TRBD1 (5 bases). CDR1 is SGHNT and CDR2 is YYREEE in the germline V gene (reference sequence). Trimming removed 3 bases from V and 8 bases from J, with 11 bases in between. There are 13 residues in the CDR3.